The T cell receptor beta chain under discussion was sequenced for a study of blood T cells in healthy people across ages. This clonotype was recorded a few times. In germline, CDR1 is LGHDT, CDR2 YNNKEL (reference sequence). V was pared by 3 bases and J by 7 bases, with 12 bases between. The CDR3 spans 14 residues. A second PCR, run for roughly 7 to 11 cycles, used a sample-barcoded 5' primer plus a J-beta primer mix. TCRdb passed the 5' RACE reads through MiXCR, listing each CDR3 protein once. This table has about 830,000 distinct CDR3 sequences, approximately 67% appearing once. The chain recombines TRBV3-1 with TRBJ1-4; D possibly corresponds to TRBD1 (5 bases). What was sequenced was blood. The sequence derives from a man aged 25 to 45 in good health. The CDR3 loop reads CASSQTGAGEKLFF. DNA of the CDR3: TGTGCCAGCAGCCAGACTGGGGCGGGTGAAAAACTGTTTTTT. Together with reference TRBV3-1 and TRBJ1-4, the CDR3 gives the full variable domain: DTAVSQTPKYLVTQMGNDKSIKCEQNLGHDTMYWYKQDSKKFLKIMFSYNNKELIINETVPNRFSPKSPDKAHLNLHINSLELGDSAVYFCASSQTGAGEKLFFGSGTQLSVL.